The clone carrying this T cell receptor (beta chain) has a handful of counts. The germline V gene encodes CDR1 SEHNR and CDR2 FQNEAQ (reference sequence). The CDR3 has 15 residues. The J segment lost 4 bases and the V segment lost 3 bases, leaving 8 bases of the junction unmatched. This specimen comes from a study of T-cell reconstitution after alpha-beta-depleted transplantation in children. Unique molecular identifiers were built into the TCRbeta library. TCRdb processed the PCR reads anew with MiXCR; each CDR3 protein has one entry. Altogether approximately 590,000 distinct CDR3 sequences are present, 8% to 11% being singletons, with the ten largest covering about 4.3%.

The chain recombines TRBV7-9 with TRBJ2-5, with TRBD2 matching 7 bases. The receptor was isolated from a human donor who donated a stem cell graft to a child with acute myeloid leukemia. The sequenced sample was PBMCs from the stem cell graft donor, obtained from the stem cell graft. In nucleotides, the CDR3 is TGTGCCAGCAGCTTGAGCGGGACGGTTGGAGAGACCCAGTACTTC. Translation gives CASSLSGTVGETQYF.